The rows below give T cell receptor beta chains drawn from one sample of a study of blood T cell repertoires in COVID-19. Sequencing used immunoSEQ multiplex PCR; TCRdb keeps in-frame clones, though not all of them. In the table there are roughly 110,000 clones, roughly 84% of which are singletons. Sequencing input: peripheral blood. Receptor source: a human donor in a cohort sampled during active COVID-19. CDR3s include the opening cysteine and the closing phenylalanine or tryptophan. D genes are given only for firm matches.

cdr3_aa | j_call | d_call | v_call | cdr3_length
CATSDWGTGGVYGYTF | TRBJ1-2 | TRBD1 | TRBV24-1 | 16
CASSLTSGMDIQYF | TRBJ2-4 | TRBD2 | TRBV3-1/TRBV3-2 | 14
CASSITGQGLNEQFF | TRBJ2-1 | TRBD1 | TRBV19 | 15
CASGETGGWSGELFF | TRBJ2-2 | TRBD1 | TRBV2 | 15
CAWSVGSSGQSYNEQFF | TRBJ2-1 | TRBD2 | TRBV30 | 17
CASSYGRPNTEAFF | TRBJ1-1 | . | TRBV6-5 | 14
CASRGPGQRGETQYF | TRBJ2-5 | . | TRBV6-6 | 15
CASSQDPPPDKYF | TRBJ2-7 | . | TRBV4-1 | 13
CASSSGLAGAFGELFF | TRBJ2-2 | TRBD2 | TRBV7-3 | 16
CASSRGLAVYEQYF | TRBJ2-7 | . | TRBV27 | 14
CASSLVAYEQYF | TRBJ2-7 | . | TRBV5-1 | 12
CASSLLGLAGANTGELFF | TRBJ2-2 | TRBD2 | TRBV5-6 | 18
CASSESLRTGAEAFF | TRBJ1-1 | TRBD1 | TRBV10-2 | 15
CASSSGTSGTGEQYF | TRBJ2-7 | TRBD2 | TRBV5-4 | 15
CASSQDSVQETQYF | TRBJ2-5 | . | TRBV14 | 14